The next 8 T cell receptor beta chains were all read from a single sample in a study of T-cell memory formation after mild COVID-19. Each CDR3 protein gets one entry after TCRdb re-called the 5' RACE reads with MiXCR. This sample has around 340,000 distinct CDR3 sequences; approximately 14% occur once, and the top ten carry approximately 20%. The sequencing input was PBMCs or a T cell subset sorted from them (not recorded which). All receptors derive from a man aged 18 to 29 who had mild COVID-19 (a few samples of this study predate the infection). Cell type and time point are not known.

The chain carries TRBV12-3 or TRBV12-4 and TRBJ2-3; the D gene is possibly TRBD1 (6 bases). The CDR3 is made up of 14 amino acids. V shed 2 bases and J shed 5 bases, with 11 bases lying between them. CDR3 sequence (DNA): TGTGCCAGCAGTTTAAGACAGGCGGGAGATACGCAGTATTTT. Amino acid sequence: CASSLRQAGDTQYF.

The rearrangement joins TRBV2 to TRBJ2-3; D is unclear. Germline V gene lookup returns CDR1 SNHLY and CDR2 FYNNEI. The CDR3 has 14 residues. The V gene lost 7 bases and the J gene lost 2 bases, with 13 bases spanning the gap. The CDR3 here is CASMGSLDTDTQYF. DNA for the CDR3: TGTGCCAGCATGGGATCGTTAGACACAGATACGCAGTATTTT.

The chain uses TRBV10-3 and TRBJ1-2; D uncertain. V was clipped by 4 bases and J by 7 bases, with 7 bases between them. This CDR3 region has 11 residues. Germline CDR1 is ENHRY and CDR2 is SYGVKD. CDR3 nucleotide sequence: TGTGCCATCAGTGTACAGTCTGGCTACACCTTC. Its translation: CAISVQSGYTF.

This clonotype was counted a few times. CDR3 loop: CASSWRGAGTEAFF. CDR3 nucleotides: TGTGCCAGCAGTTGGCGCGGGGCCGGGACTGAAGCTTTCTTT. This sequence joins TRBV12-3 or TRBV12-4 and TRBJ1-1, with D tentatively TRBD1 (5 bases). V lost 4 bases, J lost 5 bases, and 14 bases lay in between. The length of the CDR3 is 14 residues.

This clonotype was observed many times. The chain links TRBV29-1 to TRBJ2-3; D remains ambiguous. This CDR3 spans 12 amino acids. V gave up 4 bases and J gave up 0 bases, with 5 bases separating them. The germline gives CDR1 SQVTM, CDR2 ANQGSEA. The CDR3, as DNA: TGCAGCGTTGGAGACAGCACAGATACGCAGTATTTT. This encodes CSVGDSTDTQYF.

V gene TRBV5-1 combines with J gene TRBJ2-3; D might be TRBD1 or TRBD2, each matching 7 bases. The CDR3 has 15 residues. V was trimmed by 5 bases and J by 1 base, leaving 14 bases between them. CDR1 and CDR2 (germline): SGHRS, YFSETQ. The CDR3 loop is CASRIQGGGTDTQYF. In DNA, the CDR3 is TGCGCCAGCAGGATTCAGGGGGGGGGCACAGATACGCAGTATTTT.

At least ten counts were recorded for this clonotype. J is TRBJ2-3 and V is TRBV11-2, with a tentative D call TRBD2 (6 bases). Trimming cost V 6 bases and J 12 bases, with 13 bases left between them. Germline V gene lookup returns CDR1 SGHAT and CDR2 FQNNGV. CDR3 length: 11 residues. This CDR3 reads CASRSRDFQYF. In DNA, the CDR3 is TGTGCCAGCAGGTCCCGGGACTTTCAGTATTTT.

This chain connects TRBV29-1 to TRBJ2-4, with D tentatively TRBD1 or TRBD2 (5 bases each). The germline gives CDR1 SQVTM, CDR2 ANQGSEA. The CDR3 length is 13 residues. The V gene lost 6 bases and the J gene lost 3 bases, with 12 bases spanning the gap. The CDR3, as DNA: TGCAGCGTGAGGGCCAGGGACAAAAACATTCAGTACTTC. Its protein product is CSVRARDKNIQYF.